This TCR beta chain comes out of a study of tumor-infiltrating lymphocytes in primary liver carcinoma. Background on the study: The patient group consisted of men and women aged 30 to 69 years.

Germline DNA was extracted too, while blood RNA derived from unsorted whole blood. For this clonotype: Its matching antigen is unknown. Since a much larger clone is just one base distant, this may be a read error.

Study results and caveats: Paired tumor-adjacent and tumor-blood samples overlapped less than tumor region pairs did.

Total RNA (around 500 ng) served as template for TCR beta cDNA synthesis primed by a constant-region primer. Sequencing libraries for TCR beta derived from three nested multiplex PCR rounds that used slightly modified ARM-PCR. Both of the initial two PCR rounds ran for around 9 cycles and employed TRBV1-TRBV30 forward primers alongside a C-beta reverse primer. TCRdb redid the calling of the multiplex PCR reads with MiXCR, one entry per CDR3 protein. The repertoire has some 320,000 distinct CDR3 sequences, approximately 60% of them found once; the top ten carry approximately 9%. The CDR3 consists of 15 residues. Germline V gives CDR1 SGHVS, CDR2 FQNEAQ. V gave up 5 bases and J gave up 3 bases, with 17 bases separating them.

This TCR derives from a man aged 40-55 years with primary liver carcinoma and hepatitis B virus infection. The sample was peripheral blood. The chain is built from TRBV7-8 and TRBJ2-7, with D maybe TRBD1 (6 bases). CDR3 DNA: TGTGCCAGCAGCCCGATGTCACTGGACAGCTACGAGCAGTACTTC. This codes for CASSPMSLDSYEQYF.